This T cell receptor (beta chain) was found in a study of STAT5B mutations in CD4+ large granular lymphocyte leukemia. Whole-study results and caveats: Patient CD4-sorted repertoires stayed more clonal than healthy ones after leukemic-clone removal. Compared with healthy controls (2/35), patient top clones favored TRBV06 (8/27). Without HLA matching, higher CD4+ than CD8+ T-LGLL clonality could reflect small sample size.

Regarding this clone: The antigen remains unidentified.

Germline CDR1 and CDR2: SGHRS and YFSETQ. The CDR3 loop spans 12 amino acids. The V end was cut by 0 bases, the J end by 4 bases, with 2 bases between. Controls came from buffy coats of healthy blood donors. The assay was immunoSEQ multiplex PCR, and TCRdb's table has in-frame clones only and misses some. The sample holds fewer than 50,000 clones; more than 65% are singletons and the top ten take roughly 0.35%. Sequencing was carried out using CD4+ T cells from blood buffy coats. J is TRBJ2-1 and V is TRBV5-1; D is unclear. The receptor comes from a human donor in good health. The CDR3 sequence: CASSLVYNEQFF. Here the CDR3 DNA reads TGCGCCAGCAGCTTGGTTTACAATGAGCAGTTCTTC.